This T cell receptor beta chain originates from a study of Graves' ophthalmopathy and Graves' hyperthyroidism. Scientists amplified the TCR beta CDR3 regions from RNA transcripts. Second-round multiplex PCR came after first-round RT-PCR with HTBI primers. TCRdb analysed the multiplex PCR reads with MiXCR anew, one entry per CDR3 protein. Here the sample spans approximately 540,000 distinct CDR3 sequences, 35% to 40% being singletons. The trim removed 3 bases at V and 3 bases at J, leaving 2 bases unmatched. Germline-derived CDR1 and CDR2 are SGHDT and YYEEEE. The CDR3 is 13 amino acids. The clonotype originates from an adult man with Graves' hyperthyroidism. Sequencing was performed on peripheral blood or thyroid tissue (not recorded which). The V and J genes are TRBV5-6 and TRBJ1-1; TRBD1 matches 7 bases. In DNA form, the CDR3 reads TGTGCCAGCAGCTCGGGGACAGACACTGAAGCTTTCTTT. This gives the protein CASSSGTDTEAFF.